This TCR beta chain is from a study of shared clonotypes between healthy human individuals. Study-wide background: Per-donor plates numbered three CD4 naive, three CD4 memory, two CD8 naive and one CD8 memory. Whole-study results and caveats: Relative to memory subsets, naive subsets generally showed larger estimated richness.

V shed 2 bases and J shed 7 bases, with 12 bases lying between them. Per germline, CDR1 ENHRY and CDR2 SYGVKD. This CDR3 contains 14 residues. Here immunoSEQ multiplex PCR was the method, and the copy in TCRdb shows in-frame clones only, minus some. Of about a million clones listed, about 72% are singletons. Remarks on this clone: What it recognizes is unknown.

CD4+ cells underwent separation, giving CD45RA+ naive and CD45RA-negative memory subsets. The rearrangement uses TRBV10-3 and TRBJ2-1; D might be TRBD2 (6 bases). The specimen sequenced was memory CD4+ T cells from PBMCs. Sample subset: CD45RA-negative fraction. The receptor was derived from a man aged 18 to 30 in good health. Some clones in this sample may be carry-over from other donors' samples. The CDR3 sequence is CAISETKTRNEQFF. CDR3 nucleotides: TGTGCCATCAGTGAGACAAAGACTAGGAATGAGCAGTTCTTC.